This note documents a single TCR beta chain sequence. The source of the sample is a study of blood T cell repertoires in COVID-19. Looking at the study overall: In each case, the material was cDNA or gDNA derived from T cells, B-cell-depleted T cells, or PBMCs.

Libraries were prepared by immunoSEQ multiplex PCR; TCRdb keeps only in-frame clonotypes and omits some of them. The sample has approximately 65,000 clones, about 82% seen once. Clinical history reported by participants formed the basis on which cohorts were assigned. This TCR was sampled from a woman aged 40 to 55 with acute COVID-19. Input material: PBMCs or T cells enriched from blood (not recorded which).

CDR3 sequence: CATSRPGQGQETQYF. The CDR3 DNA reads TGTGCCACCAGCAGACCCGGGCAGGGGCAAGAGACCCAGTACTTC. The V gene is TRBV15, the J gene TRBJ2-5; the D gene is possibly TRBD1 (6 bases). This CDR3 has 15 residues. Germline lookup yields CDR1 LNHNV and CDR2 YYDKDF (reference sequence). With 2 bases removed from V and 2 bases from J, the gap between germline ends came to 12 bases.